Below are 23 T cell receptor beta chains sequenced from a single sample in a study of cytomegalovirus exposure and HLA in healthy donors. Data came from immunoSEQ multiplex PCR; TCRdb stores just in-frame clones and leaves some out. The data show 190,000 or so clones, approximately 84% seen once. Specimen: PBMCs. These receptors were taken from a woman under 30 in good health and CMV-seropositive.

V is TRBV7-3 and J is TRBJ2-1, with TRBD2 matching over 10 bases. The V gene's germline CDR1 is SGHTA and CDR2 FQGTGA. Germline trimming cut 3 bases from V and 4 bases from J; bases unmatched to any gene: 3. The CDR3 runs to 15 residues. CDR3 sequence: CASSFDSGGYNEQFF. CDR3 bases: TGTGCCAGCAGCTTTGATAGCGGGGGGTACAATGAGCAGTTCTTC.

V and J are TRBV7-9 and TRBJ1-5, with a tentative D call TRBD1 (5 bases). The CDR3 loop spans 16 amino acids. V lost 1 base, J lost 7 bases, and 17 bases lay in between. Germline CDR1 reads SEHNR; CDR2 reads FQNEAQ (reference sequence). This CDR3 is CASSLGTGAGYQPQHF. DNA for the CDR3: TGTGCCAGCAGCTTAGGTACCGGCGCAGGGTACCAGCCCCAGCATTTT.

V gene TRBV7-2 combines with J gene TRBJ2-1, with 7 bases lining up with TRBD1. With 7 bases clipped from V and 4 bases from J, the junction kept 10 bases outside the gene matches. CDR1 and CDR2 from the germline V gene are SGHTA and FQGNSA. The CDR3 is made up of 15 amino acids. DNA of the CDR3: TGTGCCAGCACAACCTCCACAGGGGCGTACAATGAGCAGTTCTTC. This sequence encodes CASTTSTGAYNEQFF.

The rearrangement uses TRBV5-1 and TRBJ2-5; TRBD2 aligns across 8 bases. This CDR3 region has 14 residues. Losses at the gene ends were 4 bases for V and 4 bases for J; bases not matched to a gene: 6. Germline CDR1 reads SGHRS; CDR2 reads YFSETQ. This CDR3 reads CASSRGGGGETQYF. DNA for the CDR3: TGCGCCAGCAGCCGGGGGGGAGGCGGAGAGACCCAGTACTTC.

This chain links TRBV11-2 with TRBJ2-6; TRBD1 aligns across 7 bases. Unmatched junction bases numbered 10, after V lost 4 bases and J lost 4 bases. The V gene's germline CDR1 is SGHAT and CDR2 FQNNGV. This CDR3 is 17 amino acids long. The CDR3 DNA reads as TGTGCCAGCAGCTCGATAGGGGGCGTAAAGGGGGCCAACGTCCTGACTTTC. The encoded protein is CASSSIGGVKGANVLTF.

V usage is TRBV19 and J usage is TRBJ1-5; 8 positions match TRBD1. Germline V gives CDR1 LNHDA, CDR2 SQIVND (reference sequence). V lost 5 bases and J lost 1; bases outside the gene matches: 7. The CDR3 is 16 residues long. For the CDR3, the DNA is TGTGCCAGTAGTGGACAGGGTTCGAGAAGCAATCAGCCCCAGCATTTT. This encodes CASSGQGSRSNQPQHF.

This chain uses TRBV28 with TRBJ2-5, with 8 bases lining up with TRBD1. Per germline, CDR1 MDHEN and CDR2 SYDVKM. Trimming at V came to 4 bases and at J to 5 bases, leaving 9 bases not matched to a gene. The CDR3 is made up of 15 amino acids. CDR3 region: CASSSRGPSFETQYF. In DNA form, the CDR3 reads TGTGCCAGCAGTTCCAGGGGGCCTTCGTTCGAGACCCAGTACTTC. Together with reference TRBV28 and TRBJ2-5, the CDR3 gives the full variable domain: DVKVTQSSRYLVKRTGEKVFLECVQDMDHENMFWYRQDPGLGLRLIYFSYDVKMKEKGDIPEGYSVSREKKERFSLILESASTNQTSMYLCASSSRGPSFETQYFGPGTRLLVL.

V and J are TRBV7-3 and TRBJ2-3, with a possible D match to TRBD2 (6 bases). The V gene lost 3 bases and the J gene lost 8 bases, with 6 bases spanning the gap. Germline CDR1 reads SGHTA; CDR2 reads FQGTGA. The CDR3 is 11 amino acids. The DNA for the CDR3 is TGTGCCAGCAGCTTCGGGGGTACGCAGTATTTT. Translated, it gives CASSFGGTQYF.

The chain couples TRBV29-1 to TRBJ2-7, with TRBD1 identical over 9 bases. V trimming: 4 bases; J trimming: 0 bases; junction bases outside the gene matches: 1. This CDR3 is 13 amino acids long. Germline V CDR1 and CDR2: SQVTM, ANQGSEA. The CDR3 region is CSVGQGGSYEQYF. DNA of the CDR3: TGCAGCGTTGGACAGGGGGGCTCCTACGAGCAGTACTTC.

The chain employs TRBV9 and TRBJ1-2; unclear D gene. Looked up from germline, CDR1 is SGDLS and CDR2 is YYNGEE. There are 13 residues in the CDR3. The ends were cut back, 3 bases at V and 3 bases at J, with 9 bases in the middle. CDR3 sequence (DNA): TGTGCCAGCAGCGAGTACGGGGACTATGGCTACACCTTC. It codes for CASSEYGDYGYTF.

This chain connects TRBV7-9 to TRBJ2-7, with TRBD1 as a possible D gene (6 bases). Trimming took 3 bases from V and 4 from J, leaving 13 bases between them. From germline, CDR1 is SEHNR and CDR2 FQNEAQ (reference sequence). The CDR3 length is 14 residues. This CDR3 reads CASSLGAGLYEQYF. For the CDR3, the DNA is TGTGCCAGCAGCTTGGGGGCAGGACTTTACGAGCAGTACTTC. Supplemented by reference TRBV7-9 and TRBJ2-7, the full variable domain reads DTGVSQNPRHKITKRGQNVTFRCDPISEHNRLYWYRQTLGQGPEFLTYFQNEAQLEKSRLLSDRFSAERPKGSFSTLEIQRTEQGDSAMYLCASSLGAGLYEQYFGPGTRLTVT.

The chain couples TRBV6-5 to TRBJ1-3; TRBD1 matches at 7 bases. The CDR3 loop spans 14 amino acids. CDR1 and CDR2 from the germline V gene are MNHEY and SVGAGI. The junction had 5 bases not matched to a gene; V was cut back by 5 bases and J by 4 bases. CDR3 DNA: TGTGCCAGCAGTCTTGGGACAGCCGGAAACACCATATATTTT. Translated, it gives CASSLGTAGNTIYF.

In the case of this clone: The same CDR3 is also encoded by other DNA sequences in this sample. The chain uses TRBV5-4 and TRBJ1-5; 10 bases are shared with TRBD1. J lost 5 bases, V lost 4 bases, and 3 bases had no gene match. Germline V CDR1 and CDR2: SGHNT, YYREEE (reference sequence). The CDR3 extends over 14 amino acids. The CDR3 nucleotides are TGTGCCAGCAGCCGACAGGGGGCGGATCAGCCCCAGCATTTT. Amino acid sequence: CASSRQGADQPQHF.

The J gene is TRBJ1-5, the V gene TRBV19; 8 bases fit TRBD1. The germline CDR1 and CDR2 sequences are LNHDA and SQIVND (reference sequence). Trimming removed 10 bases from V and 0 bases from J; junction bases left unmatched: 5. The CDR3 totals 14 residues. Written as DNA, the CDR3 is TGTGCCACGCACGGACAGGGTAGCAATCAGCCCCAGCATTTT. Translated, it gives CATHGQGSNQPQHF. Looking up the rest from reference TRBV19 and TRBJ1-5 gives the full variable domain: DGGITQSPKYLFRKEGQNVTLSCEQNLNHDAMYWYRQDPGQGLRLIYYSQIVNDFQKGDIAEGYSVSREKKESFPLTVTSAQKNPTAFYLCATHGQGSNQPQHFGDGTRLSIL.

The rearrangement uses TRBV6-1 and TRBJ1-2; TRBD1 matches at 7 bases. The J segment lost 1 base and the V segment lost 2 bases, leaving 7 bases of the junction unmatched. Per germline, CDR1 MNHNS and CDR2 SASEGT. CDR3 size: 16 residues. CDR3 sequence reads: CASSELGTALNYGYTF. CDR3 coding DNA: TGTGCCAGCAGTGAACTGGGGACAGCCCTTAACTATGGCTACACCTTC.

This chain links TRBV7-8 with TRBJ1-2; 11 nucleotides agree with TRBD1. Germline V lookup: CDR1 SGHVS, CDR2 FQNEAQ. The CDR3 runs to 15 residues. Germline trimming cut 5 bases from V and 6 bases from J; bases unmatched to any gene: 8. CDR3 DNA sequence: TGTGCCAGCAGCCCAATCCGGACAGGGGGCAATGGCTACACCTTC. Amino acids: CASSPIRTGGNGYTF.

The J gene is TRBJ2-7, the V gene TRBV15, with a possible D match to TRBD2 (5 bases). The CDR3 spans 13 residues. The germline CDR1 and CDR2 sequences are LNHNV and YYDKDF (reference sequence). Trimming took 8 bases from V and 3 from J, leaving 14 bases between them. CDR3 sequence reads: CATSEGPNYEQYF. CDR3 DNA sequence: TGTGCCACCTCAGAGGGCCCAAACTACGAGCAGTACTTC. Full variable domain (remainder filled in from reference TRBV15 and TRBJ2-7): DAMVIQNPRYQVTQFGKPVTLSCSQTLNHNVMYWYQQKSSQAPKLLFHYYDKDFNNEADTPDNFQSRRPNTSFCFLDIRSPGLGDTAMYLCATSEGPNYEQYFGPGTRLTVT.

This clone showed up just a few times. The chain uses TRBV10-2 and TRBJ2-1; D is ambiguous. V lost 0 bases and J 15 bases, leaving 15 bases between the germline ends. This CDR3 comprises 13 residues. CDR1 is WSHSY and CDR2 is SAAADI in the germline V gene. The CDR3 DNA reads TGCGCCAGCAGTGAGTCTACTATGCCGGCGGCGTTCTTC. Translating gives CASSESTMPAAFF.

The chain uses TRBV11-2 and TRBJ2-4; D is perhaps TRBD2 (6 bases). Germline values: CDR1 SGHAT, CDR2 FQNNGV. The CDR3 is made up of 17 amino acids. The V gene lost 0 bases and the J gene lost 8 bases, with 20 bases spanning the gap. The CDR3: CASSLDGRGLSSDIQYF. The DNA for the CDR3 is TGTGCCAGCAGCTTAGATGGACGGGGGTTAAGTTCGGACATTCAGTACTTC.

CDR3 coding DNA: TGCGCCAGCAGCTCAGGGGTCTTTGGAAACACCATATATTTT. Protein sequence: CASSSGVFGNTIYF. The chain combines TRBV4-3 with TRBJ1-3, with a weak D call TRBD1 (6 bases). The CDR3 length is 14 residues. Looked up from germline, CDR1 is LGHNA and CDR2 is YSLEER. V was clipped by 5 bases and J by 3 bases, with 11 bases between them.

V is TRBV7-7 and J is TRBJ2-5; 10 positions agree with TRBD2. Germline CDR1 SSHAT, CDR2 FNYEAQ (reference sequence). The CDR3 is 17 residues long. V lost 4 bases and J lost 5; bases outside the gene matches: 13. The CDR3 DNA reads TGTGCCAGCAGCTCTACTAGGAGCGGGGGGGAGTTGGAGACCCAGTACTTC. Amino acid sequence: CASSSTRSGGELETQYF.

The chain carries TRBV6-1 and TRBJ1-4, with D unclear. Between the trimmed V and J ends, which lost 2 bases and 5 bases, there was a span of 12 bases. This CDR3 has 15 residues. Germline loops: CDR1 MNHNS, CDR2 SASEGT. CDR3 nucleotide sequence: TGTGCCAGCAGTGAATCTGCAGGCAAAAATGAAAAACTGTTTTTT. This sequence encodes CASSESAGKNEKLFF.

The chain carries TRBV9 and TRBJ2-2; 10 nucleotides match TRBD2. CDR1 and CDR2 (germline): SGDLS, YYNGEE. V shed 3 bases, J shed 2 bases, and the junction held 4 bases outside the gene matches. CDR3 length: 16 residues. The DNA of the CDR3 is TGTGCCAGCAGCGCCACTAGCGGGGTTAACACCGGGGAGCTGTTTTTT. It encodes CASSATSGVNTGELFF.